The clone carrying this T cell receptor beta chain was seen only once. Trimming at V came to 7 bases and at J to 0 bases, leaving 11 bases not matched to a gene. This CDR3 spans 16 amino acids. Germline CDR1 is MDHEN and CDR2 is SYDVKM. This record belongs to a study of blood T cell repertoires in COVID-19. Study details: Acute-phase and convalescent COVID-19 samples originated in the United States, Italy and Spain. In each case, the material was cDNA or gDNA derived from T cells, B-cell-depleted T cells, or PBMCs.

As processed by the authors: The authors estimated nucleated cell counts from reference gene primer amplification. Assay: immunoSEQ multiplex PCR; the TCRdb copy retains only in-frame clones and omits some. The DNA was the basis for D and trimming; V, J and clone size are from that table. The sample has 100,000 to 150,000 clones; around 81% are singletons. Material for sequencing was peripheral blood. The chain combines TRBV28 with TRBJ2-7, with 8 bases fitting TRBD2. The sequence was collected from a woman aged 45-65 years with acute or convalescent COVID-19. The DNA for the CDR3 is TGTGCCAGCACCCCGGCGGGGGGCAAAAGCTCCTACGAGCAGTACTTC. Translation gives CASTPAGGKSSYEQYF. Full variable domain (rest looked up from reference TRBV28 and TRBJ2-7): DVKVTQSSRYLVKRTGEKVFLECVQDMDHENMFWYRQDPGLGLRLIYFSYDVKMKEKGDIPEGYSVSREKKERFSLILESASTNQTSMYLCASTPAGGKSSYEQYFGPGTRLTVT.